The 26 T cell receptor beta chains below come from one sample, sequenced in a study of vaccination effects on CD4 cells after COVID-19. These receptors' targets are unknown. Within the ViraFEST assay, antigen-specific CD4+ T cells underwent expansion with viral peptide pools prior to sequencing. Scientists isolated CD4+ T cells after a roughly 9-day culture period ended. Vaccination of participants consisted of two doses of either the BNT162b2 or mRNA-1273 vaccine. Profiling relied on immunoSEQ multiplex PCR, and the TCRdb table lists in-frame clones only, not all of them. The sample holds fewer than 35,000 clones, roughly 80% seen once. Sample: CD4+ T cells from PBMCs cultured with SARS-CoV-2 spike peptides, taken after COVID-19 vaccination. The origin of the receptors is a human donor who received a COVID-19 vaccine. Some clones in this sample may be carry-over from other donors' samples.

The chain links TRBV7-8 to TRBJ1-1; D unclear. V was pared by 4 bases and J by 1 base, with 7 bases between. The CDR3 is 13 amino acids. In germline, CDR1 is SGHVS, CDR2 FQNEAQ. CDR3 in DNA: TGTGCCAGCAGCTCCACTCGGAACACTGAAGCTTTCTTT. The encoded protein is CASSSTRNTEAFF.

This clone was detected a few times. The chain uses TRBV3-1 (or the pseudogene TRBV3-2) and TRBJ2-1; 7 bases are a match to TRBD1. V lost 4 bases and J lost 2; bases outside the gene matches: 2. Germline V CDR1 and CDR2: LGHDT, YNNKEL (reference sequence). The CDR3 runs to 14 residues. CDR3 sequence: CASSLGTAYNEQFF. In nucleotides, the CDR3 is TGTGCCAGCAGCCTCGGGACAGCCTACAATGAGCAGTTCTTC.

The chain combines TRBV5-8 with TRBJ1-1, with 8 bases fitting TRBD1. CDR1 SGHTS and CDR2 YDEGEE come from the germline V gene. This CDR3 region has 15 residues. With 0 bases clipped from V and 4 bases from J, the junction kept 5 bases outside the gene matches. CDR3 loop: CASSLETGVLTEAFF. The CDR3, as DNA: TGTGCCAGCAGCTTGGAGACAGGGGTTCTCACTGAAGCTTTCTTT.

The gene calls are TRBV12-3 or TRBV12-4 and TRBJ1-2, with D tentatively TRBD1 (6 bases). The CDR3 totals 10 residues. Between the trimmed V and J ends, which lost 4 bases and 11 bases, there was a span of 8 bases. The CDR3 sequence: CASSYREYTF. CDR3 bases: TGTGCCAGCAGTTACAGGGAGTACACCTTC.

CDR3 protein: CASSLTRGLGTDTQYF. CDR3 DNA sequence: TGTGCCAGCAGCTTAACGCGAGGGTTAGGCACAGATACGCAGTATTTT. The chain employs TRBV7-3 and TRBJ2-3; D is possibly TRBD2 (5 bases). CDR3 length equals 16 residues. CDR1 and CDR2 from the germline V gene are SGHTA and FQGTGA. V gave up 0 bases and J gave up 1 base, with 11 bases separating them.

The J gene is TRBJ1-2, the V gene TRBV29-1; D unclear. V lost 0 bases and J 4 bases, leaving 18 bases between the germline ends. The CDR3 totals 16 residues. Germline loops: CDR1 SQVTM, CDR2 ANQGSEA. This CDR3 is CSVEDLDPISLYGYTF. For the CDR3, the DNA is TGCAGCGTTGAAGACCTGGACCCAATCTCCCTCTATGGCTACACCTTC.

The J gene is TRBJ1-5, the V gene TRBV4-3, with D possibly being TRBD1 (6 bases). Germline CDR1 and CDR2: LGHNA and YSLEER. Trimming removed 0 bases from V and 6 bases from J, with 12 bases in between. This CDR3 has 15 amino acids. Written as DNA, the CDR3 is TGCGCCAGCAGCCAAGAACAGGGCTTAGGTCAGCCCCAGCATTTT. It yields the protein CASSQEQGLGQPQHF.

V gene TRBV5-1 combines with J gene TRBJ2-1; 11 bases are shared with TRBD2. V was clipped by 4 bases and J by 8 bases; unmatched bases: 11. Looked up from germline, CDR1 is SGHRS and CDR2 is YFSETQ. The CDR3 spans 16 residues. DNA of the CDR3: TGCGCCAGCAGCGGGAAACCCGGGACTAGCGGCGATGAGCAGTTCTTC. Residues: CASSGKPGTSGDEQFF.

The chain links TRBV7-9 to TRBJ2-5; 8 nucleotides match TRBD1. J gave up 2 bases and V 2 bases, and 4 bases lay outside the gene matches. Germline CDR1 SEHNR, CDR2 FQNEAQ (reference sequence). The CDR3 length is 15 residues. This chain's CDR3 is CASSLKQGGQETQYF. For the CDR3, the DNA is TGTGCCAGCAGCTTAAAACAGGGGGGTCAAGAGACCCAGTACTTC.

This chain uses TRBV2 with TRBJ2-5; the D gene is possibly TRBD1 (6 bases). V lost 4 bases and J 5 bases, leaving 14 bases between the germline ends. This CDR3 comprises 14 residues. In germline, CDR1 is SNHLY, CDR2 FYNNEI. In DNA form, the CDR3 reads TGTGCCAGCAGTGTGAGGGCAGGGGAGGAGACCCAGTACTTC. It codes for CASSVRAGEETQYF.

The CDR3 loop is CASSLARANQPQHF. The CDR3 nucleotides read TGTGCCAGTAGTCTCGCCAGGGCAAATCAGCCCCAGCATTTT. The chain has TRBV19 and TRBJ1-5; a weak D match, TRBD1 (5 bases). The CDR3 consists of 14 residues. Trimming shortened V by 5 bases and J by 4 bases, and 12 bases separated the two germline ends. CDR1 and CDR2 (germline): LNHDA, SQIVND (reference sequence).

This chain links TRBV6-5 with TRBJ1-6; TRBD1 aligns across 7 bases. The CDR3 is 15 amino acids. Germline CDR1 MNHEY, CDR2 SVGAGI. Germline trimming cut 6 bases from V and 6 bases from J; bases unmatched to any gene: 8. Written as DNA, the CDR3 is TGTGCCAGCAGATCGACAGGGTCTGGTAATTCACCCCTCCACTTT. Its translation is CASRSTGSGNSPLHF.

The chain uses TRBV7-8 and TRBJ2-7; 7 bases line up with TRBD1. Per the germline V gene, CDR1 is SGHVS and CDR2 is FQNEAQ. Trimming cost V 8 bases and J 6 bases; bases outside gene matches: 13. The CDR3 totals 14 residues. The CDR3 loop is CASQVRDRGGEQYV. The CDR3 DNA sequence: TGTGCCAGCCAGGTCCGGGACAGAGGAGGCGAGCAGTACGTC.

Written as DNA, the CDR3 is TGTGCCAGTAGTATTAGCGTCGGCACCGGGGAGCTGTTTTTT. Translating gives CASSISVGTGELFF. The gene calls are TRBV19 and TRBJ2-2; TRBD2 might be the D (5 bases). Germline V gene lookup returns CDR1 LNHDA and CDR2 SQIVND (reference sequence). V lost 3 bases to trimming and J lost 4 bases, with 9 bases between them. CDR3 length: 14 residues.

This clone showed up just once. The genes are TRBV3-1 (or the pseudogene TRBV3-2) and TRBJ1-1; D remains unclear. The V gene lost 4 bases and the J gene lost 4 bases, with 19 bases spanning the gap. Germline assignment: CDR1 LGHDT and CDR2 YNNKEL (reference sequence). The CDR3 consists of 16 residues. The CDR3 nucleotides read TGTGCCAGCAGCCCATCAGCGGAGGTTGCCAGCACTGAAGCTTTCTTT. The encoded protein is CASSPSAEVASTEAFF.

The chain couples TRBV29-1 to TRBJ2-1; TRBD1 aligns across 12 bases. Germline CDR1 reads SQVTM; CDR2 reads ANQGSEA. The V gene end was trimmed by 7 bases and the J gene end by 7 bases; junction bases not matched to a gene: 5. The CDR3 loop spans 13 amino acids. The CDR3 sequence: CSAEGQGANEQFF. DNA of the CDR3: TGCAGCGCTGAGGGACAGGGGGCGAATGAGCAGTTCTTC.

This clone was seen a handful of times. J is TRBJ1-2 and V is TRBV4-1; a possible D gene is TRBD1 (5 bases). The germline V gene encodes CDR1 MGHRA and CDR2 YSYEKL. This CDR3 has 15 amino acids. V lost 3 bases and J lost 4, with 15 bases in between. This chain's CDR3 is CASSHGTAFSYGYTF. The CDR3, as DNA: TGCGCCAGCAGCCATGGGACGGCCTTTTCCTATGGCTACACCTTC.

V usage is TRBV4-3 and J usage is TRBJ1-3; possibly TRBD1 for D (5 bases). The V end lost 0 bases, the J end lost 5 bases, and 20 bases lay between the germline ends. This CDR3 region has 18 residues. The germline CDR1 and CDR2 sequences are LGHNA and YSLEER. The DNA for the CDR3 is TGCGCCAGCAGCCAAGATGGGGACTTTCGGTGGCCCCGAAACACCATATATTTT. Its protein is CASSQDGDFRWPRNTIYF.

The rearrangement joins TRBV7-9 to TRBJ2-3; the D is unclear. CDR3 length equals 11 residues. The V gene lost 2 bases and the J gene lost 6 bases, with 3 bases spanning the gap. Germline-derived CDR1 and CDR2 are SEHNR and FQNEAQ (reference sequence). For the CDR3, the DNA is TGTGCCAGCAGCTTAAGTGATACGCAGTATTTT. Its protein is CASSLSDTQYF.

V usage is TRBV7-2 and J usage is TRBJ1-4; a weak D match, TRBD1 (5 bases). Germline CDR1 reads SGHTA; CDR2 reads FQGNSA. Trimming removed 1 base from V and 4 bases from J, with 10 bases in between. The CDR3 is 15 amino acids. CDR3 DNA sequence: TGTGCCAGCAGCTTAGGGGGCGCCGGTAATGAAAAACTGTTTTTT. Translation gives CASSLGGAGNEKLFF.

The chain employs TRBV6-1 and TRBJ2-7; D remains unclear. Per germline, CDR1 MNHNS and CDR2 SASEGT. The CDR3 spans 13 residues. V was trimmed by 0 bases and J by 5 bases, leaving 8 bases between them. In nucleotides, the CDR3 is TGTGCCAGCAGTGAAGCTTGGGGAAACGAGCAGTACGTC. Amino acids: CASSEAWGNEQYV.

This chain's CDR3 is CATGENRFSTDTQYF. As DNA, the CDR3 is TGTGCCACCGGAGAAAACAGGTTTAGCACAGATACGCAGTATTTT. The V call is TRBV24-1, the J call TRBJ2-3, with D possibly matching TRBD1 (5 bases). This CDR3 contains 15 residues. The germline V and J ends were trimmed by 9 bases and 0 bases, with 15 bases remaining between them. The germline CDR1 and CDR2 sequences are KGHDR and SFDVKD.

This clone occurred once. V gene TRBV9 combines with J gene TRBJ1-1, with 7 bases aligning to TRBD1. The CDR3 sequence is 17 residues long. The trim removed 2 bases at V and 3 bases at J, leaving 13 bases unmatched. CDR1 SGDLS and CDR2 YYNGEE come from the germline V gene. Written as DNA, the CDR3 is TGTGCCAGCAGCGTTCTGGGTGGACAGGCCTGGGACACTGAAGCTTTCTTT. Translating it yields CASSVLGGQAWDTEAFF.

The chain combines TRBV5-1 with TRBJ2-5; tentatively, D is TRBD1 (5 bases). Per the germline V gene, CDR1 is SGHRS and CDR2 is YFSETQ. This CDR3 contains 13 residues. The V end was cut by 2 bases, the J end by 5 bases, with 10 bases between. The CDR3 region has the DNA TGCGCCAGCAGCTTAGACAGTGAGGAGACCCAGTACTTC. Protein product: CASSLDSEETQYF. Variable domain in full (rest from reference TRBV5-1 and TRBJ2-5): KAGVTQTPRYLIKTRGQQVTLSCSPISGHRSVSWYQQTPGQGLQFLFEYFSETQRNKGNFPGRFSGRQFSNSRSEMNVSTLELGDSALYLCASSLDSEETQYFGPGTRLLVL.

This clone has a single count. The chain combines TRBV7-9 with TRBJ1-1, with a possible D match to TRBD1 (5 bases). CDR3 length: 15 amino acids. V dropped 1 base and J dropped 4 bases, with 13 bases sitting between them. Germline V lookup: CDR1 SEHNR, CDR2 FQNEAQ (reference sequence). The CDR3 is CASSLGEGLSTEAFF. CDR3 sequence (DNA): TGTGCCAGCAGCTTAGGCGAGGGGCTGAGCACTGAAGCTTTCTTT. Variable domain in full (rest from reference TRBV7-9 and TRBJ1-1): DTGVSQNPRHKITKRGQNVTFRCDPISEHNRLYWYRQTLGQGPEFLTYFQNEAQLEKSRLLSDRFSAERPKGSFSTLEIQRTEQGDSAMYLCASSLGEGLSTEAFFGQGTRLTVV.

This chain links TRBV20-1 with TRBJ1-1; tentatively, D is TRBD1 (5 bases). With 6 bases removed from V and 2 bases from J, the gap between germline ends came to 7 bases. Germline-derived CDR1 and CDR2 are DFQATT and SNEGSKA (reference sequence). This CDR3 comprises 11 residues. The CDR3 spells CSAQGNTEAFF. The CDR3 DNA reads as TGCAGTGCCCAGGGAAACACTGAAGCTTTCTTT.